The 32 T cell receptor beta chains below all came from one sample that was sequenced in a study of identical twins. TCRdb re-called the 5' RACE reads with MiXCR, one entry per CDR3 protein. The data contain about 530,000 distinct CDR3 sequences, roughly 15% of them singletons. This sample was also put to use in a study of yellow fever vaccine responses in identical twins.

Sequencing was carried out using CD4+ T cells sorted from blood. The receptors were gathered from a woman aged 18-29 years in good health.

This clonotype was counted only a few times. This sequence joins TRBV20-1 and TRBJ2-6; D is undetermined. The CDR3 length is 17 residues. CDR1 is DFQATT, CDR2 SNEGSKA, per germline (reference sequence). The germline V and J ends were trimmed by 0 bases and 2 bases, with 14 bases remaining between them. The CDR3 DNA reads as TGCAGTGCTAGAGATCCCAGGCAAGGCCCTGGGGCCAACGTCCTGACTTTC. It translates to CSARDPRQGPGANVLTF.

The rearrangement uses TRBV20-1 and TRBJ1-5; D is unresolved. V was cut by 1 base and J by 6 bases, with 4 bases left in between. This CDR3 region has 11 residues. CDR1 is DFQATT and CDR2 is SNEGSKA in the germline V gene (reference sequence). The CDR3 bases are TGCAGTGCTAGAGGACCTCAGCCCCAGCATTTT. This gives the protein CSARGPQPQHF.

V is TRBV29-1 and J is TRBJ2-5; a possible D gene is TRBD1 (5 bases). With 6 bases removed from V and 5 bases from J, the gap between germline ends came to 10 bases. CDR1 and CDR2 (germline): SQVTM, ANQGSEA. The CDR3 is made up of 11 amino acids. CDR3 sequence reads: CSVTRAETQYF. In DNA, the CDR3 is TGCAGCGTGACCAGGGCGGAGACCCAGTACTTC.

The V and J genes are TRBV12-3 or TRBV12-4 and TRBJ2-3, with 8 bases lining up with TRBD2. J lost 0 bases, V lost 5 bases, and 13 bases had no gene match. The CDR3 has 18 amino acids. CDR3 residues: CASSRPLTSGRSTDTQYF. The CDR3 bases are TGTGCCAGCAGTCGCCCACTAACTAGCGGAAGAAGCACAGATACGCAGTATTTT.

This clonotype has more than one count but fewer than ten. The gene calls are TRBV24-1 and TRBJ2-5, with a weak D call TRBD1 (5 bases). V lost 5 bases, J lost 1 base, and 7 bases lay in between. Germline V lookup: CDR1 KGHDR, CDR2 SFDVKD. The CDR3 has 13 residues. CDR3 residues: CATSVQGQETQYF. Here the CDR3 DNA reads TGTGCCACCAGTGTTCAGGGCCAAGAGACCCAGTACTTC.

The chain joins TRBV18 to TRBJ1-6; TRBD1 is a possible D gene (6 bases). CDR1 and CDR2 from the germline V gene are KGHSH and LQKENI. The CDR3 consists of 17 residues. Deletions cut 2 bases from V and 10 bases from J, with 21 bases between. The CDR3 reads CASSPSVESRGLSPLHF. The CDR3 nucleotides are TGTGCCAGCTCACCATCCGTGGAGTCCAGGGGTTTATCACCCCTCCACTTT.

This clonotype was seen at least ten times. The J gene is TRBJ2-5, the V gene TRBV12-3 or TRBV12-4; D gene unclear. This CDR3 spans 14 amino acids. Trimming left V 2 bases short and J 5 bases short, with 12 bases between. CDR3 bases: TGTGCCAGCAGTTTACGGTCGTCGTGGGAGACCCAGTACTTC. It specifies CASSLRSSWETQYF.

This clonotype was seen more than once but under ten times. The chain employs TRBV29-1 and TRBJ1-2; D is unresolved. This CDR3 comprises 11 residues. Germline lookup yields CDR1 SQVTM and CDR2 ANQGSEA. Trimming removed 6 bases at V and 0 bases at J, with 5 bases between. CDR3 loop: CSVLTNYGYTF. The CDR3 region has the DNA TGCAGCGTACTTACTAACTATGGCTACACCTTC.

The chain joins TRBV7-9 to TRBJ2-1, with D maybe TRBD2 (5 bases). Trimming cost V 1 base and J 8 bases, with 18 bases left between them. This CDR3 spans 16 amino acids. Germline assignment: CDR1 SEHNR and CDR2 FQNEAQ (reference sequence). CDR3 sequence (DNA): TGTGCCAGCAGCTTAGTGGTGTTCGGGATAATAGATGAGCAGTTCTTC. Protein: CASSLVVFGIIDEQFF.

This clonotype turned up a few times. The chain combines TRBV6-5 with TRBJ2-7; maybe TRBD2 (5 bases). V was shortened by 5 bases and J by 4 bases, with 21 bases between the two germline ends. The CDR3 loop spans 16 amino acids. Germline loops: CDR1 MNHEY, CDR2 SVGAGI. Here the CDR3 reads CASSHPRGGDFYEQYV. CDR3 coding DNA: TGTGCCAGCAGTCACCCCCGAGGAGGAGATTTTTACGAGCAGTACGTC.

This clonotype has just a few counts. The chain carries TRBV2 and TRBJ2-7; 12 nucleotides match TRBD2. Germline-derived CDR1 and CDR2 are SNHLY and FYNNEI. V trimming: 4 bases; J trimming: 1 base; junction bases outside the gene matches: 2. This CDR3 has 15 amino acids. CDR3 sequence (DNA): TGTGCCAGCAGTGGCGGACTAGCGGGGTCCTACGAGCAGTACTTC. Translation gives CASSGGLAGSYEQYF. Together with reference TRBV2 and TRBJ2-7, the CDR3 gives the full variable domain: EPEVTQTPSHQVTQMGQEVILRCVPISNHLYFYWYRQILGQKVEFLVSFYNNEISEKSEIFDDQFSVERPDGSNFTLKIRSTKLEDSAMYFCASSGGLAGSYEQYFGPGTRLTVT.

The genes are TRBV5-1 and TRBJ2-3, with 7 nucleotides matching TRBD2. The ends lost 0 bases at V and 0 bases at J; junction bases unmatched: 7. Germline lookup yields CDR1 SGHRS and CDR2 YFSETQ. This CDR3 comprises 17 residues. The CDR3 spells CASSLAGGGPSTDTQYF. CDR3 bases: TGCGCCAGCAGCTTGGCTGGGGGAGGGCCGAGCACAGATACGCAGTATTTT.

In its sample, this clonotype was seen a few times. The chain employs TRBV10-3 and TRBJ2-1, with D perhaps assigned TRBD1 or TRBD2 (6 bases each). Germline CDR1 ENHRY, CDR2 SYGVKD. The CDR3 has 15 residues. V lost 5 bases, J lost 9 bases, and 20 bases lay in between. The CDR3 DNA reads TGTGCCATCAGTACATCACAGGGAGGAAGGGGTGAGCAGTTCTTC. It translates to CAISTSQGGRGEQFF.

The chain links TRBV2 to TRBJ1-6, with 9 nucleotides matching TRBD1. With V trimmed by 5 bases and J by 8 bases, 7 bases remained unmatched. Germline V CDR1 and CDR2: SNHLY, FYNNEI. The CDR3 is 15 amino acids. The CDR3 here is CASSSSGTGHSPLHF. In DNA form, the CDR3 reads TGTGCCAGCAGTTCATCCGGGACAGGGCATTCACCCCTCCACTTT.

The gene calls are TRBV10-1 and TRBJ2-1; TRBD2 aligns across 11 bases. The germline V gene encodes CDR1 WNHNN and CDR2 SYGVQD (reference sequence). V was clipped by 4 bases and J by 5 bases; unmatched bases: 10. The length of the CDR3 is 17 residues. The chain's CDR3 is CASSASWTSGPNNEQFF. The CDR3, as DNA: TGCGCCAGCAGTGCGTCCTGGACTAGCGGGCCCAACAATGAGCAGTTCTTC.

The genes are TRBV12-3 or TRBV12-4 and TRBJ2-7, with D uncertain. The CDR3 spans 13 residues. V lost 1 base to trimming and J lost 2 bases, with 6 bases between them. The CDR3 nucleotides read TGTGCCAGCAGTTTAGTGAACACCTACGAGCAGTACTTC. This codes for CASSLVNTYEQYF.

This rearrangement joins TRBV6-5 to TRBJ2-3; D is undetermined. Germline lookup yields CDR1 MNHEY and CDR2 SVGAGI. V dropped 2 bases and J dropped 2 bases, with 11 bases sitting between them. The CDR3 runs 15 residues. CDR3 sequence reads: CASSYRRGLTDTQYF. CDR3 sequence (DNA): TGTGCCAGCAGTTACAGACGCGGCCTCACAGATACGCAGTATTTT.

The V gene is TRBV7-9, the J gene TRBJ2-7; D is unclear. Trimming cost V 5 bases and J 3 bases, with 8 bases left between them. Per the germline V gene, CDR1 is SEHNR and CDR2 is FQNEAQ (reference sequence). The CDR3 has 12 residues. For the CDR3, the DNA is TGTGCCAGCAGCGACGGAGTCTACGAGCAGTACTTC. Translating it yields CASSDGVYEQYF.

In this sample, this clonotype turned up a few times. This sequence joins TRBV5-1 and TRBJ2-5, with 13 positions matching TRBD2. After removal of 4 bases from V and 5 bases from J, the junction contained 14 bases not matched to a gene. The V gene's germline CDR1 is SGHRS and CDR2 YFSETQ. This CDR3 has 18 residues. As DNA, the CDR3 is TGCGCCAGCAGCCCACGACTAGCGGGGGGCCTACCGGGGGAGACCCAGTACTTC. Translation gives CASSPRLAGGLPGETQYF.

This clonotype was seen a few times. This may come from a read error, since a much larger clone is one base off. The chain employs TRBV9 and TRBJ2-2; D is ambiguous. Per germline, CDR1 SGDLS and CDR2 YYNGEE. The CDR3 contains 14 residues. Trimming left V 4 bases short and J 0 bases short, with 7 bases between. The CDR3 DNA follows: TGTGCCAGCAGCCCCCAAACGAACACCGGGGAGCTGTTTTTT. Its protein product is CASSPQTNTGELFF.

This clonotype was seen only a few times. This chain joins TRBV7-2 and TRBJ2-1, with D unresolved. The germline CDR1 and CDR2 sequences are SGHTA and FQGNSA. With 6 bases removed from V and 7 bases from J, the gap between germline ends came to 13 bases. The CDR3 extends over 13 amino acids. The CDR3, as DNA: TGTGCCAGCAGACCCAGACTGAAAAATGAGCAGTTCTTC. Its translation is CASRPRLKNEQFF. Supplemented by reference TRBV7-2 and TRBJ2-1, the full variable domain reads GAGVSQSPSNKVTEKGKDVELRCDPISGHTALYWYRQSLGQGLEFLIYFQGNSAPDKSGLPSDRFSAERTGGSVSTLTIQRTQQEDSAVYLCASRPRLKNEQFFGPGTRLTVL.

This clonotype was observed a few times. The rearrangement uses TRBV6-1 and TRBJ2-7; 10 positions match TRBD2. Germline CDR1 reads MNHNS; CDR2 reads SASEGT. V trimming: 6 bases; J trimming: 2 bases; junction bases outside the gene matches: 4. There are 14 residues in the CDR3. The CDR3 protein is CASSRTSGTYEQYV. DNA for the CDR3: TGTGCCAGCAGCAGGACTAGCGGAACCTACGAGCAGTACGTC.

This clonotype was observed a few times. The gene calls are TRBV12-3 or TRBV12-4 and TRBJ2-2; possibly TRBD1 for D (5 bases). Trimming took 2 bases from V and 7 from J, leaving 8 bases between them. The CDR3 has 13 amino acids. The CDR3 sequence is CASSLRGSGELFF. CDR3 nucleotides: TGTGCCAGCAGTTTAAGGGGTAGCGGGGAGCTGTTTTTT.

The sample holds many counts of this clonotype. This chain links TRBV5-1 with TRBJ1-5; the D gene is possibly TRBD1 (5 bases). The V end was cut by 4 bases, the J end by 0 bases, with 20 bases between. The CDR3 consists of 18 residues. CDR1 is SGHRS, CDR2 YFSETQ, per germline. This CDR3 is CASSTRTEQAYSNQPQHF. The CDR3 bases are TGCGCCAGCAGCACGCGTACCGAACAGGCCTATAGCAATCAGCCCCAGCATTTT.

The V call is TRBV2, the J call TRBJ2-7, with a tentative D call TRBD1 (6 bases). This CDR3 has 12 residues. The V and J ends lost 6 bases and 3 bases respectively, with 9 bases between them. Germline CDR1 and CDR2: SNHLY and FYNNEI. Here the CDR3 reads CASRDRNYEQYF. CDR3 coding DNA: TGTGCCAGCAGGGACAGAAACTACGAGCAGTACTTC.

The rearrangement joins TRBV28 to TRBJ2-1, with 9 bases aligning to TRBD1. Germline V CDR1 and CDR2: MDHEN, SYDVKM. The CDR3 runs 15 residues. Trimming at V came to 5 bases and at J to 6 bases, leaving 8 bases not matched to a gene. CDR3 sequence: CASSTTGGLSNEQFF. DNA for the CDR3: TGTGCCAGCAGTACTACAGGGGGCTTGTCCAATGAGCAGTTCTTC.

This sequence joins TRBV28 and TRBJ1-2; tentative D call: TRBD1 (5 bases). The V gene's germline CDR1 is MDHEN and CDR2 SYDVKM. Trimming pared 4 bases from V and 2 bases from J, leaving 8 bases between. This CDR3 comprises 13 residues. This chain's CDR3 is CASSYRTNYGYTF. The CDR3 DNA is TGTGCCAGCAGTTACAGGACGAACTATGGCTACACCTTC.

This clonotype was counted once. The chain recombines TRBV12-3 or TRBV12-4 with TRBJ2-7; 12 bases match TRBD1. V trimming: 1 base; J trimming: 7 bases; junction bases outside the gene matches: 5. The CDR3 loop spans 15 amino acids. The CDR3 nucleotides read TGTGCCAGCAGTTTAGGGGGACAGGGGGCGGGGGAGCAGTACTTC. Protein product: CASSLGGQGAGEQYF.

Only a few counts were recorded for this clonotype. The chain joins TRBV7-2 to TRBJ2-1, with D perhaps being TRBD1 or TRBD2 (5 bases each). The CDR3 totals 14 residues. From germline, CDR1 is SGHTA and CDR2 FQGNSA. V was cut by 1 base and J by 16 bases, with 20 bases left in between. The CDR3 nucleotides are TGTGCCAGCAGCTTAGGGTCTATATGGGGGAGTAACTTCTTC. It codes for CASSLGSIWGSNFF.

This clonotype was found a few times. The chain has TRBV6-1 and TRBJ2-7; D may correspond to TRBD1 or TRBD2 (6 bases each). CDR1 and CDR2 (germline): MNHNS, SASEGT. The CDR3 covers 16 residues. With 7 bases removed from V and 6 bases from J, the gap between germline ends came to 25 bases. CDR3 coding DNA: TGTGCCAGCACTGCACAGCCGGGGGCCACGGTGGGCGAGCAGTACGTC. Translated: CASTAQPGATVGEQYV.

V is TRBV6-2 or TRBV6-3 and J is TRBJ2-7; D unclear. The germline gives CDR1 MNHEY, CDR2 SVGEGT. The CDR3 sequence is 11 residues long. V lost 2 bases to trimming and J lost 9 bases, with 8 bases between them. The CDR3 DNA follows: TGTGCCAGCAGTTACGGGTCGGTGCAGTACTTC. Its protein is CASSYGSVQYF.

This chain connects TRBV10-3 to TRBJ2-5; D uncertain. CDR3 length: 15 amino acids. The ends were cut back, 4 bases at V and 0 bases at J, with 12 bases in the middle. Per the germline V gene, CDR1 is ENHRY and CDR2 is SYGVKD. CDR3 DNA sequence: TGTGCCATCAGTGTGGGGTATGCGGACCAAGAGACCCAGTACTTC. It translates to CAISVGYADQETQYF.